This T cell receptor (beta chain) was profiled in a study of blood T cell repertoires in COVID-19. The wider study: The origin of the acute and convalescent COVID-19 samples was the United States, Italy and Spain. Sample material is recorded as cDNA or gDNA derived from T cells, B-cell-depleted T cells, or PBMCs.

Per the authors' pipeline: Reference gene primer amplification yielded estimated nucleated cell counts. This table comes from immunoSEQ multiplex PCR, and its TCRdb copy is limited to in-frame clones, with some not included. The V and J calls and clone size are taken from that table; D and trimming were inferred from the DNA. The sample lists 140,000 to 150,000 clones, approximately 91% occurring once. This clone was observed once. J lost 3 bases, V lost 0 bases, and 11 bases had no gene match. CDR1 LGHDT and CDR2 YNNKEL come from the germline V gene (reference sequence). This CDR3 contains 19 residues.

The material sequenced was peripheral blood. The chain combines TRBV3-1 (or the pseudogene TRBV3-2) with TRBJ2-3; 11 bases are shared with TRBD2. The source is a man in his 70s with acute or convalescent COVID-19. The CDR3 DNA sequence: TGTGCCAGCAGCCAAGATCACACTAGCGGGGGCCTCTCGACAGATACGCAGTATTTT. Translated: CASSQDHTSGGLSTDTQYF.